Listed here is a single T cell receptor beta chain. This clone's antigen is unknown. One base away lies a much larger clone, so this may be a sequencing read error. Reading the germline V gene gives CDR1 SQVTM and CDR2 ANQGSEA. Taken from cysteine to phenylalanine, the CDR3 has 14 residues. The entry retains the CDR3 DNA only, 42 bases that are in frame from base 1. Trimming at the junction amounts to 7 bases on V and 13 bases on J, and the germline ends lie 26 bases apart. This record comes from a study of blood T cells in healthy people across ages (dated by TCRdb to 2013 to 2016). General notes on the study: In model experiments, template switching captured roughly one uniquely barcoded TCR beta cDNA molecule for every two T cells. Using the same blood draw, the study looked at two additional independent replicas of 1 million unique cDNA reads for two donors, one aged 18 to 30 and the other aged 80 or older. Four age groups were formed from the donors: young (average approximately 15 years), middle-aged (around 37), aged (62) and long-lived (more than 75). To avoid experimental bias, donors of different ages were distributed randomly across sequencing lanes. The study measured age-related changes in TCR beta repertoire diversity using deep sequencing normalized with unique cDNA molecular identifiers.

Library prep was done by 5' RACE. Data came from an Illumina HiSeq 2500. A second PCR of 7 to 11 cycles was performed with a sample-barcoded 5' primer and a J-beta primer mix. Each TCR beta cDNA molecule received a unique molecular identifier from a template-switch 5' adaptor carrying 12 random nucleotides. Each sample yielded at least 3 million CDR3-containing paired-end reads. The Mint cDNA synthesis kit, primed by a TRBC-specific oligonucleotide, was used to synthesize first-strand cDNA from all RNA. Following uracil-DNA glycosylase treatment, all cDNA underwent a first 18-cycle PCR with the universal primers M1SS and BC2_uni_R. Turning to the authors' computational methods: Normalization of each sample was performed by random selection of 1 million high-quality reads, each carrying a distinct molecular identifier. Reads with shared molecular identifiers were discarded instead of being binned into consensus sequences. MiTCR, with a Q25 quality threshold and the strictest error-elimination algorithm, was used for CDR3 identification, clonotype clustering and error correction. Lower-bound total TCR beta diversity was estimated with a nonparametric unseen species model using Euler transformation. The raw public data were reprocessed by TCRdb itself: fastp quality trimming at Q25, MiXCR clonotype calling, in-frame beta chains only. Rows with a matching CDR3 protein are joined into one entry that keeps the most common DNA and genes. TCRdb's processing, not the authors' own work, is the source of the V and J calls. The sample table lists 1,500,000 or so distinct CDR3 sequences, less than 45% of them with a count of one. The top ten hold just over 4% of the sample.

The donors were roughly 40 Caucasian individuals from Russia, aged roughly 6 to 95 years, who were systemically healthy. Each donor gave approximately 9.3 milliliters of peripheral blood, collected into EDTA-treated Vacutainer tubes. Ficoll-Paque density-gradient centrifugation was used to isolate PBMCs, with at least 6.5 million per sample. Trizol reagent was used to extract total RNA from PBMCs, with at least 5.5 micrograms per sample. Naive CD45RAhigh/CD27high T cell percentages were measured by flow cytometry on a PBMC aliquot from every donor. The study at large found these results: Estimates of total diversity from one million sequenced T cells were regarded as lower bounds and underestimates. The CMV infection status of donors was not known, potentially confounding age-related changes in expanded clonotypes. There was a strong correlation between observed TCR beta diversity and the percentage of naive T cells measured by flow cytometry. The long-lived group showed more naive CD4+ T cells, fewer expanded clones and increased TCR diversity than the aged group, suggesting age selection. Observed TCR beta diversity per million T cells fell roughly linearly with age, and a significant reduction was already apparent by age around 40. Because profiling used bulk unsorted PBMCs, naive and antigen-experienced compartments could not be compared conclusively.

This TCR came from a woman under 30 in good health. The chain uses TRBV29-1 and TRBJ2-1; the D gene is perhaps TRBD2, from 6 matching bases. Sequencing input: blood. Here the CDR3 is given as CSAKDYLSQETQFF. The nucleotide sequence reads TGCAGCGCTAAGGACTACCTCTCGCAAGAGACCCAGTTCTTC.